The 5 T cell receptor beta chains below were found in one sample sequenced in a study of OX40 agonist ivuxolimab in advanced cancers. Assay: immunoSEQ multiplex PCR; the TCRdb copy retains only in-frame clones and omits some. The sample contains tens of thousands of clones, about 90% of which appear only once. The sample in question was CD4+ or CD8+ T cells sorted from blood, obtained in a trial of the OX40 agonist ivuxolimab. Source of these receptors: an adult with an advanced solid tumor such as melanoma, head and neck, liver or kidney cancer.

V and J are TRBV28 and TRBJ2-2; perhaps TRBD1 as D (6 bases). V dropped 9 bases and J dropped 4 bases, with 15 bases sitting between them. CDR3 length: 14 residues. CDR1 and CDR2 (germline): MDHEN, SYDVKM. The CDR3 DNA reads as TGTGCCAGTCACGTAAGGGGGTTCACCGGGGAGCTGTTTTTT. It encodes CASHVRGFTGELFF.

The chain combines TRBV6-5 with TRBJ2-7; perhaps TRBD1 as D (6 bases). Looked up from germline, CDR1 is MNHEY and CDR2 is SVGAGI. V lost 0 bases to trimming and J lost 0 bases, with 9 bases between them. The CDR3 length is 15 residues. The DNA of the CDR3 is TGTGCCAGCAGTTACTCCGGGACATTCTCCTACGAGCAGTACTTC. Protein sequence: CASSYSGTFSYEQYF.

This clone has a handful of counts. The chain couples TRBV5-6 to TRBJ2-5, with a tentative D call TRBD2 (5 bases). This CDR3 spans 17 amino acids. V lost 2 bases to trimming and J lost 7 bases, with 24 bases between them. Looked up from germline, CDR1 is SGHDT and CDR2 is YYEEEE. This CDR3 reads CASSLLGESNKHRTQYF. CDR3 nucleotides: TGTGCCAGCAGCTTACTAGGAGAGTCCAACAAGCATCGGACCCAGTACTTC.

The gene calls are TRBV11-2 and TRBJ2-1, with D perhaps TRBD1 (6 bases). In germline, CDR1 is SGHAT, CDR2 FQNNGV. This CDR3 spans 16 amino acids. Trimming cost V 6 bases and J 6 bases, with 21 bases left between them. CDR3 sequence (DNA): TGTGCCAGCAGACACTACGGGGAAGACAGGTTCAATGAGCAGTTCTTC. Protein: CASRHYGEDRFNEQFF.

This clone was observed a single time. The chain uses TRBV7-2 and TRBJ2-1; D might be TRBD1 (5 bases). V was cut by 4 bases and J by 2 bases, with 12 bases left in between. In germline, CDR1 is SGHTA, CDR2 FQGNSA. The CDR3 totals 15 residues. CDR3 DNA sequence: TGTGCCAGCAGCTCCGCCCTGACAGCCTACAATGAGCAGTTCTTC. Protein product: CASSSALTAYNEQFF.